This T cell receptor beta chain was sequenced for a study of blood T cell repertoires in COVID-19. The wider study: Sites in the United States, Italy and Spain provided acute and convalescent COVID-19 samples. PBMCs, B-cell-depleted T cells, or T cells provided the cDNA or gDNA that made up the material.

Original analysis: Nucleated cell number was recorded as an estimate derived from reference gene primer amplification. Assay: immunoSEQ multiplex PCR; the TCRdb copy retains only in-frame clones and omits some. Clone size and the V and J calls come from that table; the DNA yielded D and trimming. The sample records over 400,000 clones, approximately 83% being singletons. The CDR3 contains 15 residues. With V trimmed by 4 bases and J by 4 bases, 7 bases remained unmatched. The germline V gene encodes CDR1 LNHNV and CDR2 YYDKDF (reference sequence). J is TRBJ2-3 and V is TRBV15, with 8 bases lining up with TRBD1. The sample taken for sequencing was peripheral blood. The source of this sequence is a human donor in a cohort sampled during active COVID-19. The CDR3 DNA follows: TGTGCCACCAGCAACCGACAGGGGTTAGCAGATACGCAGTATTTT. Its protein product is CATSNRQGLADTQYF.